This T cell receptor (beta chain) was documented in a study of radiotherapy plus CTLA-4 blockade in lung cancer. Overall study context: Patients showed objective responses in around a sixth of cases and disease control in under 35%.

On this clone itself: As yet, its antigen is unknown.

Study outcomes and limitations: The study found tumor-derived TCR clones expanded in blood after radiotherapy plus ipilimumab. Reports identified early blood T cell clone dynamics, with interferon-beta, as the best response predictor.

The CDR3 loop spans 14 amino acids. With V trimmed by 7 bases and J by 5 bases, 7 bases remained unmatched. Per the germline V gene, CDR1 is MNHNS and CDR2 is SASEGT. Method: immunoSEQ multiplex PCR; TCRdb's copy keeps in-frame clones and lacks some. The data show about 80,000 clones, around 86% seen once. Participants had chemo-refractory metastatic non-small-cell lung cancer and were treated with focal radiation plus ipilimumab CTLA-4 blockade. V and J are TRBV6-1 and TRBJ1-4; the match to TRBD1 covers 7 bases. The clonotype originates from a human donor with non-small cell lung cancer who had a partial response to radiotherapy plus ipilimumab. The specimen comprised peripheral blood, sampled from a patient treated with radiotherapy plus ipilimumab. DNA for the CDR3: TGTGCCAGCAATGTACAGGGGAGGAATGAAAAACTGTTTTTT. This translates into CASNVQGRNEKLFF.